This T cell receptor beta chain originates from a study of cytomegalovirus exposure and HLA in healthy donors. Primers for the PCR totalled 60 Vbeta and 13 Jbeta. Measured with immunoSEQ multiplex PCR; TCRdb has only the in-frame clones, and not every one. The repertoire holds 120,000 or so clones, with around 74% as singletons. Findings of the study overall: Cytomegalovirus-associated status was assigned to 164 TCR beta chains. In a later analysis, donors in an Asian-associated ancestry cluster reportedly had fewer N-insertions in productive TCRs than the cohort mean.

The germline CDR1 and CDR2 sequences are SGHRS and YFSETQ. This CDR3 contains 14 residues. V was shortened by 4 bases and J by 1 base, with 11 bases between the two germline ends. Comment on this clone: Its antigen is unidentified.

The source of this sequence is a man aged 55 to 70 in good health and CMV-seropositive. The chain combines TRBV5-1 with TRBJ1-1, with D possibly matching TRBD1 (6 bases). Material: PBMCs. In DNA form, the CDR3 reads TGCGCCAGCAGCCCGCAAGGGGGGAACACTGAAGCTTTCTTT. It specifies CASSPQGGNTEAFF.